This T cell receptor beta chain was found in a study of T cell responses to AZD1222 COVID-19 vaccine. Whole-study results and caveats: Rises in breadth and depth of Spike-specific TCRs came after two AZD1222 doses.

Assay: immunoSEQ multiplex PCR; the TCRdb copy retains only in-frame clones and omits some. The repertoire holds roughly 170,000 clones, with 85% to 95% as singletons. With respect to this clone: Its target is unknown.

This CDR3 contains 14 residues. Trimming left V 2 bases short and J 1 base short, with 10 bases between. Looked up from germline, CDR1 is SQVTM and CDR2 is ANQGSEA. The chain recombines TRBV29-1 with TRBJ2-3; weak D call: TRBD1 (5 bases). The sequencing here drew on peripheral blood, taken 28 days after the second AZD1222 dose. This clonotype originated in an adult who received the AZD1222 COVID-19 vaccine. The CDR3 bases are TGCAGCGTTGAAATTCAGGGCGGCACAGATACGCAGTATTTT. This codes for CSVEIQGGTDTQYF.